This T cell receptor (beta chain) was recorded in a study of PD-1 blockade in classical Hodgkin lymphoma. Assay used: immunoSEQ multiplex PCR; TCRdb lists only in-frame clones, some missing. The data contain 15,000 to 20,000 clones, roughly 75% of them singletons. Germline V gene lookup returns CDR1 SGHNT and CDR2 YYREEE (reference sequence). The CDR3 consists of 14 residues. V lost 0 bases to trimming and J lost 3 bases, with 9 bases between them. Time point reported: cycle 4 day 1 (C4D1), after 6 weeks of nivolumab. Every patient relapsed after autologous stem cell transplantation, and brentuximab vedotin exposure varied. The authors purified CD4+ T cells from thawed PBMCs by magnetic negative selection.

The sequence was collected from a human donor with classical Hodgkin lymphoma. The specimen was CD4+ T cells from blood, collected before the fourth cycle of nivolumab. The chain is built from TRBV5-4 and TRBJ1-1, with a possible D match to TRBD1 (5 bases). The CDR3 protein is CASSLGGGDTEAFF. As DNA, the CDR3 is TGTGCCAGCAGCTTGGGGGGCGGGGACACTGAAGCTTTCTTT.